This T cell receptor beta chain derives from a study of Ad26.COV2.S vaccination and SARS-CoV-2 variants. Study-level information: Participant was drawn from the COV1001 Ad26.COV2.S trial arm. Notes on the study in general: Measurements of TCR breadth and depth may have given underestimates of the total T cell responses. Post-vaccination breadth of spike-specific CD8+ and CD4+ T cell responses was reportedly substantial.

A note on this clone: Its cognate antigen is unknown.

Treatment specified: roughly 18 received Ad26.COV2.S at low or high dose, single or two shots; several received placebo; per-sample allocation not given. The samples were gathered on day 63 after the first injection of vaccine or placebo. The CDR3 runs to 16 residues. V was pared by 5 bases and J by 5 bases, with 10 bases of the junction left unmatched. Germline V CDR1 and CDR2: KGHSH, LQKENI. Sequencing used immunoSEQ multiplex PCR; TCRdb keeps in-frame clones, though not all of them. The sample has about 680,000 clones, roughly 90% seen once; the top ten hold nearly 1.5%. The TCR comes from a person between 18 and 60 years old who received the Ad26.COV2.S COVID-19 vaccine or a placebo. The sequenced sample was peripheral blood, obtained in a trial of Ad26.COV2.S vaccine versus placebo. The V gene is TRBV18, the J gene TRBJ2-3; 10 bases align to TRBD2. DNA for the CDR3: TGTGCCAGCTCAAGATCGCTAGCGGGAGAGGGAGATACGCAGTATTTT. Protein sequence: CASSRSLAGEGDTQYF.